These T cell receptor beta chains were read from a single sample in a study of metastatic and nonmetastatic thyroid tumors. TCRdb re-clonotyped the PCR reads via MiXCR. The profile shows roughly 40,000 clones, more than 20% of them singletons. Input material: tumor tissue. Source of these receptors: a female donor with papillary thyroid cancer or a benign thyroid nodule (not recorded which). Some clones in this sample may be carry-over from other donors' samples. The CDR3 runs from the conserved cysteine through the conserved F or W. Each record gives: J gene, D gene, clone size, CDR3 length, V gene, CDR3 protein, CDR3 DNA. The D gene is left open where the match is weak. Part of the rows lack a size; the others show once, few, many or a class for expanded clones.

>TRBJ2-7|-|many|15|TRBV19
CASAEQGDGSYEQYF
TGTGCCAGTGCTGAACAGGGTGACGGCTCCTACGAGCAGTACTTC
>TRBJ2-7|-|many|16|TRBV5-5
CASSLGSSLLSYEQYF
TGTGCCAGCAGCTTAGGTAGCTCCCTCCTCTCCTACGAGCAGTACTTC
>TRBJ2-7|TRBD1|few|17|TRBV11-2
CASSLLSPGQGAYEQYF
TGTGCCAGCAGCTTACTTTCTCCGGGACAGGGGGCCTACGAGCAGTACTTC
>TRBJ1-2|TRBD1|-|15|TRBV11-1
CASSVGQGAVYGYTF
TGTGCCAGCAGCGTAGGACAGGGCGCAGTCTATGGCTACACCTTC
>TRBJ2-1|TRBD1|-|16|TRBV5-1
CASSLTGTGVWDEQFF
TGCGCCAGCAGCCTTACCGGGACAGGGGTCTGGGATGAGCAGTTCTTC
>TRBJ2-1|-|-|15|TRBV6-5
CASSVLAGTYNEQFF
TGTGCCAGCAGTGTACTAGCTGGAACCTACAATGAGCAGTTCTTC
>TRBJ1-2|TRBD1|many|15|TRBV10-3
CAISKGQGVNYGYTF
TGTGCCATCAGTAAGGGACAGGGGGTAAACTATGGCTACACCTTC
>TRBJ2-7|-|few|11|TRBV11-2
CASSLIYEQYF
TGTGCCAGCAGCTTAATCTACGAGCAGTACTTC
>TRBJ2-2|-|many|14|TRBV24-1
CATSGTADTGELFF
TGTGCCACCAGTGGGACAGCGGACACCGGGGAGCTGTTTTTT
>TRBJ1-2|-|-|13|TRBV29-1
CSVGRWGQRGYTF
TGCAGCGTTGGAAGGTGGGGGCAGCGGGGCTACACCTTC
>TRBJ2-3|-|many|15|TRBV5-1
CASSRYSGGTDTQYF
TGCGCCAGCAGCCGATATAGCGGAGGCACAGATACGCAGTATTTT
>TRBJ2-7|-|medium-sized|13|TRBV10-2
CASSLDISYEQYF
TGCGCCAGCAGTTTGGACATCTCCTACGAGCAGTACTTC
>TRBJ2-2|TRBD1|many|16|TRBV11-1
CASIGTGTVHTGELFF
TGTGCCAGCATCGGTACCGGGACAGTCCACACCGGGGAGCTGTTTTTT
>TRBJ1-4|-|many|15|TRBV9
CASSGTGWIGEKLFF
TGTGCCAGCAGCGGTACAGGGTGGATAGGTGAAAAACTGTTTTTT
>TRBJ1-1|-|many|14|TRBV7-3
CASSLSGWNTEAFF
TGTGCCAGCAGCTTATCTGGGTGGAACACTGAAGCTTTCTTT
>TRBJ2-3|-|many|14|TRBV27
CASSLERGRDTQYF
TGTGCCAGCAGTTTGGAGAGGGGTAGGGATACGCAGTATTTT
>TRBJ1-1|-|few|14|TRBV25-1
CASSELGGNTEAFF
TGTGCCAGCAGTGAACTTGGGGGGAACACTGAAGCTTTCTTT
>TRBJ1-6|-|-|15|TRBV6-1
CASSEMPSAGTPLHF
TGTGCCAGCAGTGAAATGCCCAGCGCGGGAACACCCCTCCACTTT
>TRBJ2-6|-|many|15|TRBV6-1
CASTNTLFGANVLTF
TGTGCCAGCACCAACACTCTATTTGGGGCCAACGTCCTGACTTTC
>TRBJ1-2|-|few|14|TRBV20-1
CSAQWGNRDYGYTF
TGCAGTGCACAGTGGGGGAACCGAGACTATGGCTACACCTTC
>TRBJ1-6|-|-|16|TRBV20-1
CSARDGQLFYNSPLHF
TGCAGTGCTAGAGATGGACAGCTCTTCTATAATTCACCCCTCCACTTT
>TRBJ1-2|-|-|15|TRBV7-9
CASSPGHWANYGYTF
TGTGCCAGCAGCCCGGGACATTGGGCTAACTATGGCTACACCTTC
>TRBJ1-2|-|-|17|TRBV15
CATSRKPVAVRVYGYTF
TGTGCCACCAGCAGAAAACCAGTTGCCGTTCGGGTCTATGGCTACACCTTC
>TRBJ2-1|TRBD2|few|14|TRBV15
CATRGVSGSNEQFF
TGTGCCACCAGGGGGGTTAGCGGGAGCAATGAGCAGTTCTTC
>TRBJ1-1|-|many|13|TRBV24-1
CATSLDGNTEAFF
TGTGCCACCAGTTTGGACGGGAACACTGAAGCTTTCTTT
>TRBJ2-7|-|medium-sized|16|TRBV6-1
CASRPTWGTVSYEQYF
TGTGCCAGCAGACCCACCTGGGGGACGGTCTCCTACGAGCAGTACTTC
>TRBJ1-2|-|many|13|TRBV11-2
CASSWGVFYGYTF
TGTGCCAGCAGCTGGGGGGTTTTCTATGGCTACACCTTC
>TRBJ2-1|-|-|20|TRBV9
CASSGSPDSGPTSSYNEQFF
TGTGCCAGCAGCGGTAGTCCCGACTCGGGACCAACGAGCTCCTACAATGAGCAGTTCTTC
>TRBJ1-3|TRBD1|many|15|TRBV27
CASSLSIEGANTIYF
TGTGCCAGCAGTTTATCGATAGAGGGGGCAAACACCATATATTTT
>TRBJ1-1|-|-|15|TRBV5-1
CASSAKAGGDTEAFF
TGCGCCAGCAGCGCCAAGGCGGGGGGGGACACTGAAGCTTTCTTT
>TRBJ1-2|-|-|12|TRBV6-1
CATQQGMHGYTF
TGTGCCACGCAACAGGGAATGCATGGCTACACCTTC
>TRBJ2-1|TRBD2|few|17|TRBV13
CASSSTRTSGRGFEQFF
TGTGCCAGCAGCTCCACCCGGACTAGCGGGAGGGGTTTTGAGCAGTTCTTC
>TRBJ1-2|-|-|13|TRBV6-1
CASSLGGGYGYTF
TGTGCCAGCAGTTTAGGGGGAGGGTATGGCTACACCTTC
>TRBJ1-2|-|few|15|TRBV6-1
CASSEVMGANYGYTF
TGTGCCAGCAGTGAAGTAATGGGGGCCAACTATGGCTACACCTTC
>TRBJ1-1|-|-|16|TRBV18
CASSPPDRAFNTEAFF
TGTGCCAGCTCACCACCGGACCGAGCCTTCAACACTGAAGCTTTCTTT
>TRBJ2-3|-|many|14|TRBV7-2
CASSSYLSTDTQYF
TGTGCCAGCAGTAGTTATCTAAGCACAGATACGCAGTATTTT
>TRBJ1-2|-|once|16|TRBV11-2
CASSLVIGTINYGYTF
TGTGCCAGCAGCTTAGTTATAGGGACGATAAACTATGGCTACACCTTC
>TRBJ2-3|TRBD2|-|17|TRBV28
CASSFGTSGSGSDTQYF
TGTGCCAGCAGTTTCGGGACTAGCGGGAGTGGGTCAGATACGCAGTATTTT
>TRBJ2-3|-|many|14|TRBV20-1
CSARESASTDTQYF
TGCAGTGCTAGAGAGAGTGCGAGCACAGATACGCAGTATTTT
>TRBJ2-2|-|many|16|TRBV19
CASNPRGDSDTGELFF
TGTGCCAGTAACCCTCGTGGGGATTCGGACACCGGGGAGCTGTTTTTT
>TRBJ2-2|-|few|12|TRBV9
CASIVAAGELFF
TGTGCCAGCATCGTAGCTGCCGGGGAGCTGTTTTTT
>TRBJ2-7|TRBD2|-|14|TRBV10-2
CASRSGTTTYEQYF
TGCGCCAGCAGGTCCGGGACTACTACCTACGAGCAGTACTTC
>TRBJ1-1|-|few|13|TRBV6-1
CAESGTENTEAFF
TGTGCCGAATCCGGGACGGAGAACACTGAAGCTTTCTTT
>TRBJ2-1|TRBD1|many|19|TRBV12-3/TRBV12-4
CASSFPPRQQGSSYNEQFF
TGTGCCAGCAGTTTTCCCCCACGACAACAGGGGAGCTCCTACAATGAGCAGTTCTTC
>TRBJ2-7|-|-|13|TRBV13
CASSKQGRDEQYF
TGTGCCAGCAGCAAACAGGGACGAGACGAGCAGTACTTC
>TRBJ2-7|TRBD1|many|13|TRBV20-1
CSARHRGRYEQYF
TGCAGTGCTAGACACAGGGGGCGGTACGAGCAGTACTTC